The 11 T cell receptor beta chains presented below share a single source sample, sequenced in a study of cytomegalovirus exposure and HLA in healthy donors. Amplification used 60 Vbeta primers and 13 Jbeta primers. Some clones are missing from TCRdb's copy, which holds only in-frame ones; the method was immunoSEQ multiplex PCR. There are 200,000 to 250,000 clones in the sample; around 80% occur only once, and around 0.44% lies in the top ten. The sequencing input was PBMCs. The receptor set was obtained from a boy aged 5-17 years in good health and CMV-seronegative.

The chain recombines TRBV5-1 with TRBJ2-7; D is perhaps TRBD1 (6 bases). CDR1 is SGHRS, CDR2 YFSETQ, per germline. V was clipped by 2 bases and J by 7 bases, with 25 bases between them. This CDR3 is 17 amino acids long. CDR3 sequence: CASSLRFRVPCQGEQYF. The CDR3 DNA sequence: TGCGCCAGCAGCTTAAGGTTCAGGGTACCTTGTCAGGGGGAGCAGTACTTC.

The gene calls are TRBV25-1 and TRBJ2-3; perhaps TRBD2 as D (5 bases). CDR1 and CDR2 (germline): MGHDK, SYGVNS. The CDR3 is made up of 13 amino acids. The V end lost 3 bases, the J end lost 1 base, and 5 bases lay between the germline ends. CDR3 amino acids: CASSEGGTDTQYF. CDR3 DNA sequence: TGTGCCAGCAGTGAGGGAGGCACAGATACGCAGTATTTT.

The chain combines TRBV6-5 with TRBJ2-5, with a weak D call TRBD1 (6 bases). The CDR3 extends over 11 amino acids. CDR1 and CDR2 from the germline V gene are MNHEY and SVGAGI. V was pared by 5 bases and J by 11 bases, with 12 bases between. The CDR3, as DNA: TGTGCCAGCAGTACAGGGTTTCGGCAGTACTTC. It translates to CASSTGFRQYF.

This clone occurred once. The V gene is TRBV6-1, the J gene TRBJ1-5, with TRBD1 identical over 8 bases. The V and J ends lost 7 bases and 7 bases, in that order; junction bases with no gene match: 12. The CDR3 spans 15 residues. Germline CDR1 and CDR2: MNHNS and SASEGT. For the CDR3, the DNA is TGTGCCAGCATACAGGGGGGCCCCCGGGGCCAGCCCCAGCATTTT. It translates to CASIQGGPRGQPQHF.

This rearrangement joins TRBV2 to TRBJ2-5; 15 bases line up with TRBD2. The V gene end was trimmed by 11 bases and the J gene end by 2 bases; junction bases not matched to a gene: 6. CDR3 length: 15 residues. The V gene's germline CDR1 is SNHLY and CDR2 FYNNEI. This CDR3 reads CAGGLAGGGQETQYF. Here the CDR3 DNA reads TGTGCCGGAGGACTAGCGGGAGGGGGTCAAGAGACCCAGTACTTC.

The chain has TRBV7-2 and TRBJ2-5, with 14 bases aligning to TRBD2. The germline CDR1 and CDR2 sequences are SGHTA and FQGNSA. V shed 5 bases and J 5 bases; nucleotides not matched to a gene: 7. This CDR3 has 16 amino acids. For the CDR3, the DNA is TGTGCCAGCAGCGTACAAGGGACTAGCGGGGGTGAGACCCAGTACTTC. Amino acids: CASSVQGTSGGETQYF.

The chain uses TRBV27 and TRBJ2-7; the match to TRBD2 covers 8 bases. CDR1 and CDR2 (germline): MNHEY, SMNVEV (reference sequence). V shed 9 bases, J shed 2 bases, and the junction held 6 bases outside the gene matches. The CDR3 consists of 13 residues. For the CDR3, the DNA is TGTGCCAGTTCGGGGGGGGCCACCTACGAGCAGTACTTC. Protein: CASSGGATYEQYF.

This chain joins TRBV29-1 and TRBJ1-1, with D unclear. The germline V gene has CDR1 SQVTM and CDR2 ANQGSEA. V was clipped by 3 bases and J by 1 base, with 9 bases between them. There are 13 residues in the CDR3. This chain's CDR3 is CSVEGRPNTEAFF. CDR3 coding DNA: TGCAGCGTTGAGGGCAGGCCGAACACTGAAGCTTTCTTT.

CDR3: CASSFVAGTDTQYF. The DNA of the CDR3 is TGTGCCAGCAGCTTTGTAGCGGGCACAGATACGCAGTATTTT. The chain has TRBV13 and TRBJ2-3; possible D gene TRBD2, 6 bases. Germline V gives CDR1 PRHDT, CDR2 FYEKMQ (reference sequence). CDR3 length: 14 amino acids. The V end lost 3 bases, the J end lost 1 base, and 8 bases lay between the germline ends.

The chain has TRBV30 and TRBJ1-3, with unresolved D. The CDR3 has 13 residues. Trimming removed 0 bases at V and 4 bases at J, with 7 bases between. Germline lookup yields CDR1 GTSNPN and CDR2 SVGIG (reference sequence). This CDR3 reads CAWSVLNGNTIYF. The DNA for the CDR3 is TGTGCCTGGAGTGTACTGAACGGAAACACCATATATTTT. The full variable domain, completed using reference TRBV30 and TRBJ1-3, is SQTIHQWPATLVQPVGSPLSLECTVEGTSNPNLYWYRQAAGRGLQLLFYSVGIGQISSEVPQNLSASRPQDRQFILSSKKLLLSDSGFYLCAWSVLNGNTIYFGEGSWLTVV.

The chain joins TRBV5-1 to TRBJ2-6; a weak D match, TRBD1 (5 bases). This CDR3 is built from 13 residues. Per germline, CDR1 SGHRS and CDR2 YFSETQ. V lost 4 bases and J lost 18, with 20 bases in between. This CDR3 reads CASSPADGSGSTF. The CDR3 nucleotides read TGCGCCAGCAGCCCGGCGGACGGGTCAGGGTCGACTTTC.